The T cell receptor beta chain under discussion was sequenced for a study of blood T cells in healthy people across ages. The CDR3 extends over 18 amino acids. V lost 1 base and J lost 3, with 20 bases in between. Together with a sample-barcoded 5' primer, a J-beta primer mix was included in a second PCR lasting about 7 to 11 cycles. One entry per CDR3 protein results from TCRdb running MiXCR on the 5' RACE reads. Of fewer than 2 million distinct CDR3 sequences listed, about two fifths were seen once; the top ten hold more than 20%. General study results and limits: The lack of PBMC sorting stopped any conclusive naive versus antigen-experienced comparison.

With respect to this clonotype: Antigen specificity is unknown.

V and J are TRBV12-3 or TRBV12-4 and TRBJ2-3; possibly TRBD1 for D (6 bases). The sequenced sample consisted of blood. The TCR sequence derives from a human donor in good health. The CDR3 protein is CASSLVDWGLSKTDTQYF. The CDR3 DNA follows: TGTGCCAGCAGTTTAGTAGATTGGGGGCTTAGTAAAACAGATACGCAGTATTTT.